The 20 T cell receptor beta chains below were found in one sample sequenced in a study of T cells after posttransplantation cyclophosphamide. Clones were sequenced by immunoSEQ multiplex PCR, and TCRdb holds only the in-frame ones, with some missing. Of tens of thousands of clones in the sample, 86% were seen once. The specimen was PBMCs. These receptors were taken from a man aged 30 to 39 with a blood cancer, CMV-positive, and with a related stem cell donor.

The chain is built from TRBV30 and TRBJ2-3; D is perhaps TRBD1 (6 bases). Germline values: CDR1 GTSNPN, CDR2 SVGIG (reference sequence). V was trimmed by 8 bases and J by 4 bases, leaving 19 bases between them. CDR3 length: 14 residues. The DNA for the CDR3 is TGTGCCCGCCGGGACACGGTCGCCTCAGATACGCAGTATTTT. This codes for CARRDTVASDTQYF.

The chain employs TRBV4-2 and TRBJ1-1, with 9 positions matching TRBD1. Germline CDR1 reads LGHNA; CDR2 reads YNFKEQ. This CDR3 is 15 amino acids long. The V segment lost 3 bases and the J segment 2 bases; nucleotides outside the gene matches: 4. In DNA, the CDR3 is TGTGCCAGCAGCCACGGGACAGGGCAAAACACTGAAGCTTTCTTT. Residues: CASSHGTGQNTEAFF.

This chain joins TRBV6-5 and TRBJ2-7; no firm D call. Trimming pared 4 bases from V and 0 bases from J, leaving 13 bases between. The CDR3 length is 15 residues. Germline CDR1 is MNHEY and CDR2 is SVGAGI. CDR3 bases: TGTGCCAGCAGTTCCGACACGTACAGCTCCTACGAGCAGTACTTC. Its translation: CASSSDTYSSYEQYF.

V and J are TRBV5-4 and TRBJ1-2; unclear D gene. The V gene lost 4 bases and the J gene lost 6 bases, with 25 bases spanning the gap. Looked up from germline, CDR1 is SGHNT and CDR2 is YYREEE (reference sequence). The CDR3 is made up of 17 amino acids. CDR3 sequence reads: CASSPPPGIPHTDGYTF. The DNA for the CDR3 is TGTGCCAGCAGCCCTCCCCCCGGGATTCCTCATACCGATGGCTACACCTTC.

This clone was recorded only once. The V call is TRBV18, the J call TRBJ2-1, with 7 bases lining up with TRBD2. CDR3 length equals 16 residues. Per germline, CDR1 KGHSH and CDR2 LQKENI. J lost 5 bases, V lost 5 bases, and 12 bases had no gene match. CDR3 coding DNA: TGTGCCAGCTCAGACGAGGCGGGAGTGATGAACAATGAGCAGTTCTTC. Translation: CASSDEAGVMNNEQFF.

The chain has TRBV19 and TRBJ2-7, with 8 bases fitting TRBD2. From germline, CDR1 is LNHDA and CDR2 SQIVND (reference sequence). V lost 3 bases, J lost 1 base, and 8 bases stayed unmatched. The CDR3 spans 16 residues. CDR3 coding DNA: TGTGCCAGTAGTATGGAGGCTAGCGGGCGGTCCTACGAGCAGTACTTC. Its protein is CASSMEASGRSYEQYF.

The chain couples TRBV25-1 to TRBJ1-2, with 9 bases aligning to TRBD1. Germline-derived CDR1 and CDR2 are MGHDK and SYGVNS. V shed 10 bases, J shed 2 bases, and the junction held 11 bases outside the gene matches. There are 15 residues in the CDR3. CDR3 bases: TGTGCCACCTCCGGACAGGGGCGGACAAACTATGGCTACACCTTC. As protein: CATSGQGRTNYGYTF.

DNA for the CDR3: TGCGCCAGCAGCTCTTCTCAGGGGGCGCAAGATGGCTACACCTTC. Its translation is CASSSSQGAQDGYTF. The chain recombines TRBV5-1 with TRBJ1-2, with 8 nucleotides matching TRBD1. This CDR3 has 15 residues. Germline V gives CDR1 SGHRS, CDR2 YFSETQ. J was trimmed by 6 bases and V by 3 bases; bases with no gene match: 10.

This chain joins TRBV27 and TRBJ2-7, with a tentative D call TRBD2 (6 bases). CDR1 and CDR2 (germline): MNHEY, SMNVEV (reference sequence). The CDR3 has 16 residues. The ends were cut back, 4 bases at V and 3 bases at J, with 19 bases in the middle. The CDR3 sequence is CASSSRRLVADYEQYF. The CDR3 DNA reads TGTGCCAGCAGTTCACGGCGACTAGTCGCCGACTACGAGCAGTACTTC.

The J gene is TRBJ2-7, the V gene TRBV6-5; 7 positions agree with TRBD2. Per germline, CDR1 MNHEY and CDR2 SVGAGI. The CDR3 covers 15 residues. J lost 2 bases, V lost 3 bases, and 7 bases had no gene match. CDR3 DNA sequence: TGTGCCAGCAGTTATTGGGGACGGGGGGCCTACGAGCAGTACTTC. This gives the protein CASSYWGRGAYEQYF.

The V and J genes are TRBV18 and TRBJ2-7; D may be TRBD2 (6 bases). The CDR3 covers 13 residues. The germline gives CDR1 KGHSH, CDR2 LQKENI. Trimming removed 6 bases at V and 3 bases at J, with 12 bases between. Written as DNA, the CDR3 is TGTGCCAGCTCCCCGGGACTGAGCTACGAGCAGTACTTC. Translated, it gives CASSPGLSYEQYF.

J is TRBJ2-1 and V is TRBV28, with D perhaps matching TRBD2 (6 bases). CDR1 MDHEN and CDR2 SYDVKM come from the germline V gene. The CDR3 consists of 15 residues. V gave up 3 bases and J gave up 4 bases, with 13 bases separating them. CDR3 protein: CASSLRGETYNEQFF. CDR3 sequence (DNA): TGTGCCAGCAGTTTGCGGGGAGAGACATACAATGAGCAGTTCTTC.

The V and J genes are TRBV28 and TRBJ2-3, with TRBD1 as a possible D gene (6 bases). There are 12 residues in the CDR3. CDR1 and CDR2 (germline): MDHEN, SYDVKM. Trimming took 6 bases from V and 5 from J, leaving 9 bases between them. CDR3: CASSQQGDTQYF. The CDR3 region has the DNA TGTGCCAGCAGCCAACAGGGAGATACGCAGTATTTT. The entire variable domain, with the rest obtained from reference TRBV28 and TRBJ2-3, is as follows: DVKVTQSSRYLVKRTGEKVFLECVQDMDHENMFWYRQDPGLGLRLIYFSYDVKMKEKGDIPEGYSVSREKKERFSLILESASTNQTSMYLCASSQQGDTQYFGPGTRLTVL.

The gene calls are TRBV28 and TRBJ2-7; 9 nucleotides agree with TRBD2. The CDR3 is made up of 15 amino acids. V shed 5 bases, J shed 2 bases, and the junction held 7 bases outside the gene matches. Germline CDR1 reads MDHEN; CDR2 reads SYDVKM. The DNA for the CDR3 is TGTGCCAGCAGTCGTAGCGGGAGTAGAACCTACGAGCAGTACTTC. Its translation: CASSRSGSRTYEQYF.

The J gene is TRBJ1-3, the V gene TRBV19; D is uncertain. Germline V gives CDR1 LNHDA, CDR2 SQIVND (reference sequence). V was pared by 7 bases and J by 4 bases, with 20 bases between. The CDR3 has 16 residues. In nucleotides, the CDR3 is TGTGCCAGTACAGGCCCGGGAGTTATCGGGGGAAACACCATATATTTT. Protein: CASTGPGVIGGNTIYF.

This chain uses TRBV5-1 with TRBJ2-5; maybe TRBD2 (6 bases). This CDR3 has 13 amino acids. Deletions cut 4 bases from V and 4 bases from J, with 11 bases between. Germline CDR1 is SGHRS and CDR2 is YFSETQ. Written as DNA, the CDR3 is TGCGCCAGCAGCGCGGGAAGGGGAGAGACCCAGTACTTC. Translated, it gives CASSAGRGETQYF.

This chain uses TRBV6-6 with TRBJ1-1; unclear D gene. The CDR3 consists of 13 residues. Trimming pared 6 bases from V and 5 bases from J, leaving 13 bases between. Germline CDR1 reads MNHNY; CDR2 reads SVGAGI (reference sequence). The CDR3 DNA reads TGTGCCAGCAGGGTAGACGGAGGTACTGAAGCTTTCTTT. Protein: CASRVDGGTEAFF.

J is TRBJ2-7 and V is TRBV11-2, with D uncertain. Germline CDR1 SGHAT, CDR2 FQNNGV. V shed 7 bases and J shed 3 bases, with 10 bases lying between them. This CDR3 has 12 residues. The CDR3 sequence: CASKGRSYEQYF. The CDR3, as DNA: TGTGCCAGCAAAGGCCGGAGCTACGAGCAGTACTTC.

The J gene is TRBJ2-7, the V gene TRBV5-6, with D tentatively TRBD2 (5 bases). This CDR3 is 12 amino acids long. Germline V gene lookup returns CDR1 SGHDT and CDR2 YYEEEE. V was clipped by 7 bases and J by 0 bases, with 8 bases between them. CDR3 sequence (DNA): TGTGCCAGCGGCCGGGGCTCCTACGAGCAGTACTTC. As protein: CASGRGSYEQYF.

This clone was observed a single time. CDR3 in amino acids: CASSPGGRERTDTQYF. DNA for the CDR3: TGTGCCAGCAGCCCGGGGGGGCGGGAACGCACAGATACGCAGTATTTT. This chain connects TRBV5-6 to TRBJ2-3, with TRBD2 matching over 8 bases. V was pared by 4 bases and J by 1 base, with 8 bases of the junction left unmatched. The germline CDR1 and CDR2 sequences are SGHDT and YYEEEE. There are 16 residues in the CDR3.